This TCR beta chain stems from a study of T cells in Graves' hyperthyroidism and ophthalmopathy. The wider study: Pretreatment peripheral blood was obtained at initial diagnosis.

It was roughly 10 ml of fresh peripheral blood that supplied the PBMCs. It was RNA transcripts that yielded the amplified TCR beta CDR3 regions. RT-PCR in the first round (using the HTBI primer set) targeted the TCR CDR3. TCRdb called the multiplex PCR reads again in MiXCR, with one record for every CDR3 protein. The sample records hundreds of thousands of distinct CDR3 sequences, approximately 14% being singletons. This clonotype was counted ten times or more. Per the germline V gene, CDR1 is SGHDN and CDR2 is FVKESK. The CDR3 sequence is 16 residues long. Trimming took 5 bases from V and 3 from J; bases not matched to a gene: 7.

The rearrangement uses TRBV14 and TRBJ2-1; 10 nucleotides agree with TRBD2. The TCR sequence derives from a middle-aged woman with Graves' hyperthyroidism. Sequenced material: blood. The CDR3 protein is CASSFRTSGGYNEQFF. Written as DNA, the CDR3 is TGTGCCAGCAGCTTTCGGACTAGCGGCGGCTACAATGAGCAGTTCTTC.